What follows is one TCR beta chain and its context. The data are from a study of blood T cell repertoires in COVID-19. About the study: The samples span acute and convalescent COVID-19 from the United States, Italy and Spain. From T cells, B-cell-depleted T cells, or PBMCs came the material, which was cDNA or gDNA.

The CDR3 covers 13 residues. The V and J ends lost 6 bases and 1 base respectively, with 9 bases between them. CDR1 and CDR2 from the germline V gene are SNHLY and FYNNEI. Sequencing was performed with immunoSEQ multiplex PCR; in TCRdb, only in-frame clones are kept and a portion is missing. The sample gives 53,000 or so clones, approximately 84% of which show up once; just under 15% is in the top ten. The gene calls are TRBV2 and TRBJ1-1, with D possibly being TRBD1 (5 bases). Specimen: peripheral blood. This TCR was recovered from a human donor with active or convalescent COVID-19. The donor label of this sample is uncertain. As DNA, the CDR3 is TGTGCCAGCAGGACAGACGGGAACACTGAAGCTTTCTTT. Encoded protein: CASRTDGNTEAFF.